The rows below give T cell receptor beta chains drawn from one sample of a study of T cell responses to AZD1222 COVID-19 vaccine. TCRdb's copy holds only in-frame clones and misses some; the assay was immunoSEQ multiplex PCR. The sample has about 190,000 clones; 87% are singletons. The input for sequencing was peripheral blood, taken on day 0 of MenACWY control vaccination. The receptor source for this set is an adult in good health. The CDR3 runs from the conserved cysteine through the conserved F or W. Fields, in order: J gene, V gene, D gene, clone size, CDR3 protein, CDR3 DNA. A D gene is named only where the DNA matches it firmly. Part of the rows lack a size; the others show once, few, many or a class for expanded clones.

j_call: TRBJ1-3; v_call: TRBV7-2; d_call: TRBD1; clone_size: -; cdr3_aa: CASSPQGGAGNTIYF; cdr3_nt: TGTGCCAGCAGTCCACAGGGGGGGGCCGGAAACACCATATATTTT
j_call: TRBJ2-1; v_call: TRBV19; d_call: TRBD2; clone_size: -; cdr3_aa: CASTPRTSGIDEQFF; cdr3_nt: TGTGCCAGTACCCCGCGGACTAGCGGCATCGATGAGCAGTTCTTC
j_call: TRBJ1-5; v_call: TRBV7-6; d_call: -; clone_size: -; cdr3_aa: CASSFRADQPQHF; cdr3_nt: TGTGCCAGCAGCTTCCGAGCTGATCAGCCCCAGCATTTT
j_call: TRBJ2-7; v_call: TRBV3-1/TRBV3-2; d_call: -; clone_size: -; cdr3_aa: CASSKGLGYEQYF; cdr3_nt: TGTGCCAGCAGCAAAGGGCTTGGGTACGAGCAGTACTTC
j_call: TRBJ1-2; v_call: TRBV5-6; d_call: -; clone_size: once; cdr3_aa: CASSLDPTGYGYTF; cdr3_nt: TGTGCCAGCAGCTTAGACCCCACGGGGTACGGCTACACCTTC
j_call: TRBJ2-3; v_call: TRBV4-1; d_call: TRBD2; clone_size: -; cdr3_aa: CASSQDPGGAYHSTDTQYF; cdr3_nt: TGCGCCAGCAGCCAAGACCCCGGGGGGGCCTACCATTCCACAGATACGCAGTATTTT
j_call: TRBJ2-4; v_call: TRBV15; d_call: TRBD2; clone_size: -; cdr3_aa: CAGGGSIQYF; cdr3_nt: TGTGCCGGCGGGGGGAGCATTCAGTACTTC
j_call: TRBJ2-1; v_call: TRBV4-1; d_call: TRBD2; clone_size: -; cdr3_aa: CASSQAGGPDYEQFF; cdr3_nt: TGCGCCAGCAGCCAAGCGGGAGGGCCCGACTATGAGCAGTTCTTC
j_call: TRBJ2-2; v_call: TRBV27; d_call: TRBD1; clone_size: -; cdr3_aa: CASGIFPGTANTGELFF; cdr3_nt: TGTGCCAGCGGAATCTTTCCCGGGACAGCGAACACCGGGGAGCTGTTTTTT
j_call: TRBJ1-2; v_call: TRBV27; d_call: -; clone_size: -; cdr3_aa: CASSLGSGHFYGYTF; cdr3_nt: TGTGCCAGCAGTTTAGGCTCGGGACACTTCTATGGCTACACCTTC
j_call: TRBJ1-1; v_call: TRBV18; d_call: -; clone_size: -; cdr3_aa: CASSQTGRMAFF; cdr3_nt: TGTGCCAGCTCACAAACTGGCAGGATGGCTTTCTTT
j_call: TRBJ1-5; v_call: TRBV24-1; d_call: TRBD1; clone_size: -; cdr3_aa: CATSDSGTGEVQPQHF; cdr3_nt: TGTGCCACCAGTGATTCGGGGACAGGGGAGGTCCAGCCCCAGCATTTT
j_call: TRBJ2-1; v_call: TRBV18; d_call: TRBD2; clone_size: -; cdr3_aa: CASSPIGLAGNGGFPGEQFF; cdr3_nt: TGTGCCAGCTCACCCATTGGACTAGCGGGTAATGGTGGTTTTCCTGGTGAGCAGTTCTTC
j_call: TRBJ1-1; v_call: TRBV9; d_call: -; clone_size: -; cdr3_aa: CASSPTGPNEAFF; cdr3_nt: TGTGCCAGCAGCCCGACGGGGCCTAATGAAGCTTTCTTT